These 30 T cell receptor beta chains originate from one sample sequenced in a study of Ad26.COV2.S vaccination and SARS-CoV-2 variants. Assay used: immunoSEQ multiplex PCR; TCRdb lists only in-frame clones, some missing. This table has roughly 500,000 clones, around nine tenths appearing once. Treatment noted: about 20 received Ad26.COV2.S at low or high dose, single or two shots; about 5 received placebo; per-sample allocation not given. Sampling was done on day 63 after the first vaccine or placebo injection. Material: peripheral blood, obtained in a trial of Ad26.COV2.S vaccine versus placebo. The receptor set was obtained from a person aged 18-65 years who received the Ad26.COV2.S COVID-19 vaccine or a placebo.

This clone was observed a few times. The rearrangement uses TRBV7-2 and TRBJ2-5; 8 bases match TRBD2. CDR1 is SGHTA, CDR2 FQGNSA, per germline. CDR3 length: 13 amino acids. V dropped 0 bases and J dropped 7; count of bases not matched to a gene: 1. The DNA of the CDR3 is TGTGCCAGCAGCTTAGCGCTAGCGGGGACCCAGTACTTC. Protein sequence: CASSLALAGTQYF.

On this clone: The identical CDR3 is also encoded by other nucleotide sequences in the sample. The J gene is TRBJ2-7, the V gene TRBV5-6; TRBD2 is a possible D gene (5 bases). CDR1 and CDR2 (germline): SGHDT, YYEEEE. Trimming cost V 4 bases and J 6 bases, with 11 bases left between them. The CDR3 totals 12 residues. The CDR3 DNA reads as TGTGCCAGCAGCCCGGCGGGTCTCGAGCAGTACTTC. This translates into CASSPAGLEQYF.

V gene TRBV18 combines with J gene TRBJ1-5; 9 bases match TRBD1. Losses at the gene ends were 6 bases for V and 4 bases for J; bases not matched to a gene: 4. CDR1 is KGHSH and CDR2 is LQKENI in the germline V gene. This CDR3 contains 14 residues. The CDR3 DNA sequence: TGTGCCAGCTCCCGGACAGGGGTAAATCAGCCCCAGCATTTT. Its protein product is CASSRTGVNQPQHF.

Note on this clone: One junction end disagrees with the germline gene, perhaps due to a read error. The CDR3 region is CASSADRGGLNSPLRF. As DNA, the CDR3 is TGTGCCAGCAGCGCCGACAGGGGTGGCTTGAATTCACCCCTCCGCTTT. The J gene is TRBJ1-6, the V gene TRBV7-8; 8 bases fit TRBD1. Germline values: CDR1 SGHVS, CDR2 FQNEAQ. This CDR3 region has 16 residues.

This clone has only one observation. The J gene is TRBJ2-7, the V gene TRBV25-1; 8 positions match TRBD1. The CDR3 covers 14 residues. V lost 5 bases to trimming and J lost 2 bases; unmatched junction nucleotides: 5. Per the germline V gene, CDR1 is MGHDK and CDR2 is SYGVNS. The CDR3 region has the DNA TGTGCCAGCAGTTACGGACAGGGACCCTACGAGCAGTACTTC. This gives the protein CASSYGQGPYEQYF.

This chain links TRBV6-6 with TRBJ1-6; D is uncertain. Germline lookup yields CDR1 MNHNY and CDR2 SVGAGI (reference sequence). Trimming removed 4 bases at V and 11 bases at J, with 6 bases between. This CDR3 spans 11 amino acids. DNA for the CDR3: TGTGCCAGCAGTTCCGGGGCACCCCTCCACTTT. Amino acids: CASSSGAPLHF.

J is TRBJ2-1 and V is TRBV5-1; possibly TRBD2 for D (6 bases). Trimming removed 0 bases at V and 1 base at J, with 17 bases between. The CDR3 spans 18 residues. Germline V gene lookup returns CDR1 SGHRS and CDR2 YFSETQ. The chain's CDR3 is CASSLGRGLPHSYNEQFF. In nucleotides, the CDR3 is TGCGCCAGCAGCTTGGGCCGGGGACTTCCACATTCCTACAATGAGCAGTTCTTC.

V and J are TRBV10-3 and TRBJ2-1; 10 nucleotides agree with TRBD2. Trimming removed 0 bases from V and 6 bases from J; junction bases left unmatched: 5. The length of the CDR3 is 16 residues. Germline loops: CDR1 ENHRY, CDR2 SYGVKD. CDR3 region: CAISESGGLASNEQFF. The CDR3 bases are TGTGCCATCAGTGAGTCGGGGGGACTAGCGAGCAATGAGCAGTTCTTC.

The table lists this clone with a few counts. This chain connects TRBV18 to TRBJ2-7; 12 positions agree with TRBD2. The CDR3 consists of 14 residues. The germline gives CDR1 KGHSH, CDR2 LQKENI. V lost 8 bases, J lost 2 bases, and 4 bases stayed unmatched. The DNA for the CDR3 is TGTGCCAGCGCCCTAGCGGGAGGGACCTACGAGCAGTACTTC. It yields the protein CASALAGGTYEQYF.

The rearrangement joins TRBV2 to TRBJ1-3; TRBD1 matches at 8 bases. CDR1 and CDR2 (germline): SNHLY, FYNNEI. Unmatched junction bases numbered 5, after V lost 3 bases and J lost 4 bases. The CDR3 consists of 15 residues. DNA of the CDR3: TGTGCCAGCAGTGAGGACAGGGTCGTCGGAAACACCATATATTTT. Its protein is CASSEDRVVGNTIYF.

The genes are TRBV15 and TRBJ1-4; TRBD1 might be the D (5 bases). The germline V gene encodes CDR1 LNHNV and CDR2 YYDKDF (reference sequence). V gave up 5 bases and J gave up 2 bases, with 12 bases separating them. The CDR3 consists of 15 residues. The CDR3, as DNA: TGTGCCACCAGCGGCAGCAGGGTTACTAATGAAAAACTGTTTTTT. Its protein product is CATSGSRVTNEKLFF.

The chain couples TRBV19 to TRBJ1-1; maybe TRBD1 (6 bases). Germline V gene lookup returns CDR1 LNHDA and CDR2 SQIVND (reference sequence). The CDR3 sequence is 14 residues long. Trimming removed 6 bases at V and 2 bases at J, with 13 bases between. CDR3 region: CASSSRGPNTEAFF. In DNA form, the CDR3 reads TGTGCCAGTAGCTCCAGGGGACCCAACACTGAAGCTTTCTTT. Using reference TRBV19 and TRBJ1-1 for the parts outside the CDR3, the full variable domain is DGGITQSPKYLFRKEGQNVTLSCEQNLNHDAMYWYRQDPGQGLRLIYYSQIVNDFQKGDIAEGYSVSREKKESFPLTVTSAQKNPTAFYLCASSSRGPNTEAFFGQGTRLTVV.

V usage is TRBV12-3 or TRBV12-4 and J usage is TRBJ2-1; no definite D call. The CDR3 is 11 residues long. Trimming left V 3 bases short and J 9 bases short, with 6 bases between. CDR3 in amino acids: CASSLVSEQFF. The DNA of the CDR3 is TGTGCCAGCAGTTTGGTGAGTGAGCAGTTCTTC.

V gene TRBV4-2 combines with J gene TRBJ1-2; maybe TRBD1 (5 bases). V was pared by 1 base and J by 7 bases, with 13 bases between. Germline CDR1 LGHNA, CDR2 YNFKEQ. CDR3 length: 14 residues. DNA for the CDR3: TGTGCCAGCAGCCAAGTGGTGGGGCAGGGTGGCTACACCTTC. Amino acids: CASSQVVGQGGYTF.

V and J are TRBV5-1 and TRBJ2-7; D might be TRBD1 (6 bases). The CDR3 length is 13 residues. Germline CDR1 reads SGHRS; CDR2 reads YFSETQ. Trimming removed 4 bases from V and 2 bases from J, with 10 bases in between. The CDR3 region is CASSRTATYEQYF. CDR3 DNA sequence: TGCGCCAGCAGCCGGACAGCGACCTACGAGCAGTACTTC.

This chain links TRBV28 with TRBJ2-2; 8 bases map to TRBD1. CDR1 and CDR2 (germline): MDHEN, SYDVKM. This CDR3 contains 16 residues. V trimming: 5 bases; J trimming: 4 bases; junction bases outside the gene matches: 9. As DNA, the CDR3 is TGTGCCAGCAGTAGCCAGGGGGCGCTGAGCACCGGGGAGCTGTTTTTT. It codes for CASSSQGALSTGELFF.

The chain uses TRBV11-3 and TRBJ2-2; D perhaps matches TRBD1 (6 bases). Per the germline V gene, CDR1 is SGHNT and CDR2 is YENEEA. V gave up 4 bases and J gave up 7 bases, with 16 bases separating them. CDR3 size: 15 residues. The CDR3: CASSSASQQGGELFF. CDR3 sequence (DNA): TGTGCCAGCAGCTCAGCGAGTCAACAGGGCGGGGAGCTGTTTTTT.

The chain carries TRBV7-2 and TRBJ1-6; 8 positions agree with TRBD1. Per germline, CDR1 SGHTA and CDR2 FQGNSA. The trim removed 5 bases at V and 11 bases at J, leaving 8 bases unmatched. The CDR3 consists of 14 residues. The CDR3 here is CASSLQGARTPLHF. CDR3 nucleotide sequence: TGTGCCAGCAGCCTTCAGGGGGCGAGGACACCCCTCCACTTT.

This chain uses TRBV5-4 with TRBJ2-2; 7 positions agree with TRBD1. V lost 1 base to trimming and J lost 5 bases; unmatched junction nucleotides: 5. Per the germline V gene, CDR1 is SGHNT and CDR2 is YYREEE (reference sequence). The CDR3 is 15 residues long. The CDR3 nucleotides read TGTGCCAGCAGCTTGCCGGGACAGCCGACCGGGGAGCTGTTTTTT. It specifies CASSLPGQPTGELFF.

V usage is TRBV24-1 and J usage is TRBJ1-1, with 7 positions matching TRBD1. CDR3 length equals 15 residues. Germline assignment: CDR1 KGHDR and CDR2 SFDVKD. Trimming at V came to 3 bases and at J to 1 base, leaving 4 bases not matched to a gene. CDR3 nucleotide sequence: TGTGCCACCAGTGATACAGGGGCCCCGAACACTGAAGCTTTCTTT. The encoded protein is CATSDTGAPNTEAFF.

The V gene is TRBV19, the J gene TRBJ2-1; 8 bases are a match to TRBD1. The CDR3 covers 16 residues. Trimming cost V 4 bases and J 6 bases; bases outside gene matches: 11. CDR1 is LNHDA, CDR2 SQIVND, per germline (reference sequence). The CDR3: CASSKTGTGFSNEQFF. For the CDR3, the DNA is TGTGCCAGTAGTAAAACCGGGACAGGATTCTCCAATGAGCAGTTCTTC. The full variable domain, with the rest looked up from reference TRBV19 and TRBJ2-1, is DGGITQSPKYLFRKEGQNVTLSCEQNLNHDAMYWYRQDPGQGLRLIYYSQIVNDFQKGDIAEGYSVSREKKESFPLTVTSAQKNPTAFYLCASSKTGTGFSNEQFFGPGTRLTVL.

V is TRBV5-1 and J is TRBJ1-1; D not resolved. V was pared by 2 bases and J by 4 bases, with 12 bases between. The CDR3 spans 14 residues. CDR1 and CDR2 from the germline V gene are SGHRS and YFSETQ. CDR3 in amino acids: CASSFFAPGTEAFF. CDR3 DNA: TGCGCCAGCAGCTTTTTTGCGCCTGGCACTGAAGCTTTCTTT.

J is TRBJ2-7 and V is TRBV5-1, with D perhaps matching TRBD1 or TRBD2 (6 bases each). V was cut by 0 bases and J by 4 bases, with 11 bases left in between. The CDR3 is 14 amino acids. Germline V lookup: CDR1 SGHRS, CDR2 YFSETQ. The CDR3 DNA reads TGCGCCAGCAGCTTGGAGGGGGGCGGGTACGAGCAGTACTTC. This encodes CASSLEGGGYEQYF.

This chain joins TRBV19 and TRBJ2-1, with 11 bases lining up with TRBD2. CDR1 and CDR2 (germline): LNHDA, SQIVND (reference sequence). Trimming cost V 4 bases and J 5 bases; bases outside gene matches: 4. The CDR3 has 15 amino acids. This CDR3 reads CASSTLGLADNEQFF. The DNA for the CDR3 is TGTGCCAGTAGTACCCTGGGACTAGCGGACAATGAGCAGTTCTTC. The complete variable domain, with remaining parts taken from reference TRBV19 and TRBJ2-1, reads DGGITQSPKYLFRKEGQNVTLSCEQNLNHDAMYWYRQDPGQGLRLIYYSQIVNDFQKGDIAEGYSVSREKKESFPLTVTSAQKNPTAFYLCASSTLGLADNEQFFGPGTRLTVL.

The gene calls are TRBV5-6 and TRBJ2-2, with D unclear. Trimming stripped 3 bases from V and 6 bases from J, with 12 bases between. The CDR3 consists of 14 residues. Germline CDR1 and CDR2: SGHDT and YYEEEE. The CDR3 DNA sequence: TGTGCCAGCAGCTATACCCCTCGTTCCGGGGAGCTGTTTTTT. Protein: CASSYTPRSGELFF.

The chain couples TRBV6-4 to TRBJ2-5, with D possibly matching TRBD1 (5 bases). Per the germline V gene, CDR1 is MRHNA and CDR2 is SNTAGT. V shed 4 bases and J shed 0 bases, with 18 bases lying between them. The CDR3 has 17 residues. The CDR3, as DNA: TGTGCCAGCAGTGCCGCAAGGGGTTATGAGTACCAAGAGACCCAGTACTTC. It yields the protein CASSAARGYEYQETQYF.

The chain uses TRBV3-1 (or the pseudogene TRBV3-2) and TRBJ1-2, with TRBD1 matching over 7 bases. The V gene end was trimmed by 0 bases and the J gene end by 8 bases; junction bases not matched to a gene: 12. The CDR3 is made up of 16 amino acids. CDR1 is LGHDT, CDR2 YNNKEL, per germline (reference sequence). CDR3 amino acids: CASSQDLGQGVRGYTF. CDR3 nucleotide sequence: TGTGCCAGCAGCCAAGATTTGGGTCAGGGGGTTCGGGGCTACACCTTC.

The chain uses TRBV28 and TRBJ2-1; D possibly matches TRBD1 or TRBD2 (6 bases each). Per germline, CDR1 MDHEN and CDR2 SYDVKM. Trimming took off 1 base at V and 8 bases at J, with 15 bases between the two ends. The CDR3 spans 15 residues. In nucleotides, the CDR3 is TGTGCCAGCAGTTTATCGGGGGACAAGACGGATGAGCAGTTCTTC. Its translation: CASSLSGDKTDEQFF. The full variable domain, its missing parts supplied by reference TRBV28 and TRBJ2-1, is DVKVTQSSRYLVKRTGEKVFLECVQDMDHENMFWYRQDPGLGLRLIYFSYDVKMKEKGDIPEGYSVSREKKERFSLILESASTNQTSMYLCASSLSGDKTDEQFFGPGTRLTVL.

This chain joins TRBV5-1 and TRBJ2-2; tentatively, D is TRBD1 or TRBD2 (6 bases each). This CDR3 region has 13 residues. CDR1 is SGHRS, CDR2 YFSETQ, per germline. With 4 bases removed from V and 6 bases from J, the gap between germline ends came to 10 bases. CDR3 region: CASSRGQAGELFF. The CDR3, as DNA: TGCGCCAGCAGCCGGGGGCAGGCCGGGGAGCTGTTTTTT. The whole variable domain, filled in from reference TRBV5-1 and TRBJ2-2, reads KAGVTQTPRYLIKTRGQQVTLSCSPISGHRSVSWYQQTPGQGLQFLFEYFSETQRNKGNFPGRFSGRQFSNSRSEMNVSTLELGDSALYLCASSRGQAGELFFGEGSRLTVL.

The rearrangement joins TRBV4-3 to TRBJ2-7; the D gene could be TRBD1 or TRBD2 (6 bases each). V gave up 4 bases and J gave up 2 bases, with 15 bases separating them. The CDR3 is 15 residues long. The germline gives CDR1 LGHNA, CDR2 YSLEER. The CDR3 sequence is CASSLSVGGPYEQYF. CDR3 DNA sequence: TGCGCCAGCAGCCTCTCCGTGGGGGGCCCCTACGAGCAGTACTTC.